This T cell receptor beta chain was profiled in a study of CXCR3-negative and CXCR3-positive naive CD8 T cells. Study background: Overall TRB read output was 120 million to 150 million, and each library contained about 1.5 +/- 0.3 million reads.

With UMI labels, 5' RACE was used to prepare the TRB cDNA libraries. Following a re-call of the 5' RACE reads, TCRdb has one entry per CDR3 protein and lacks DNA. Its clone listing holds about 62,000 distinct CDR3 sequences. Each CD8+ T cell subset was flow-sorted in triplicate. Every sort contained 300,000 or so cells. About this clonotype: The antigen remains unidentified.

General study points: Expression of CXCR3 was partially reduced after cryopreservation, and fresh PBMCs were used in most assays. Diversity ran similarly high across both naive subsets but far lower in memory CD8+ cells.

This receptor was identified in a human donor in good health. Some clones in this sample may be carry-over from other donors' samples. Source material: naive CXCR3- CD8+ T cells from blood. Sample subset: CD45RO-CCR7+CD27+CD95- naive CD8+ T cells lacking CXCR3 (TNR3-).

The CDR3 loop reads CSVDDQGGTDTQYF. The J gene is TRBJ2-3, the V gene TRBV29-1; TCRdb picks TRBD1, but there is no DNA to check that call. The CDR3 is made up of 14 amino acids. CDR1 and CDR2 (germline): SQVTM, ANQGSEA.